Below, 27 T cell receptor beta chains from the same sample are listed, as sequenced in a study of T cells in Graves' hyperthyroidism and ophthalmopathy. Researchers took RNA transcripts and amplified the TCR beta CDR3 regions from them. The TCR CDR3 was amplified in a first-round RT-PCR using the HTBI primer set. MiXCR was run by TCRdb on the multiplex PCR reads, yielding one entry per CDR3 protein. The sample comprises some 380,000 distinct CDR3 sequences, roughly 12% of which are singletons, and less than 25% rests with the top ten. Material for sequencing was blood. The receptors stem from a man aged 25-45 years with Graves' hyperthyroidism that later progressed to Graves' ophthalmopathy.

The chain employs TRBV15 and TRBJ2-3, with a tentative D call TRBD1 (7 bases). The germline V gene has CDR1 LNHNV and CDR2 YYDKDF (reference sequence). Trimming took off 0 bases at V and 7 bases at J, with 17 bases between the two ends. This CDR3 contains 16 residues. CDR3 nucleotides: TGTGCCACCAGCAGAGATAGGAGGGGGCCTTACTATACGCAGTATTTT. It encodes CATSRDRRGPYYTQYF.

This clonotype was picked up many times. The chain joins TRBV12-3 or TRBV12-4 to TRBJ1-2; 8 bases are a match to TRBD1. The trim removed 7 bases at V and 8 bases at J, leaving 12 bases unmatched. The CDR3 has 14 residues. The CDR3 DNA is TGTGCCAGCAACCCGATACAGGGGGTGGGAGGCTACACCTTC. Its protein product is CASNPIQGVGGYTF.

The genes are TRBV27 and TRBJ2-7; D ambiguous. Trimming took 7 bases from V and 3 from J, leaving 7 bases between them. The CDR3 loop spans 11 amino acids. Germline values: CDR1 MNHEY, CDR2 SMNVEV (reference sequence). CDR3 DNA sequence: TGTGCCAGCAATTTTCTCTACGAGCAGTACTTC. Translated: CASNFLYEQYF.

This clonotype was found many times. V gene TRBV28 combines with J gene TRBJ1-2, with 8 positions matching TRBD1. Trimming removed 5 bases from V and 5 bases from J; junction bases left unmatched: 4. The CDR3 extends over 13 amino acids. Germline CDR1 and CDR2: MDHEN and SYDVKM. CDR3 loop: CASSVDRVYGYTF. CDR3 bases: TGTGCCAGCAGTGTGGACAGGGTGTATGGCTACACCTTC.

Ten or more counts support this clonotype. The chain has TRBV14 and TRBJ2-7; D gene unclear. Per germline, CDR1 SGHDN and CDR2 FVKESK. The CDR3 covers 11 residues. Between the trimmed V and J ends, which lost 1 base and 7 bases, there was a span of 5 bases. The CDR3 reads CASSQGREQYF. The CDR3 region has the DNA TGTGCCAGCAGCCAAGGACGGGAGCAGTACTTC.

The chain uses TRBV29-1 and TRBJ1-2; a weak D match, TRBD1 (5 bases). CDR1 and CDR2 from the germline V gene are SQVTM and ANQGSEA. V was cut by 4 bases and J by 4 bases, with 13 bases left in between. The CDR3 is made up of 13 amino acids. The CDR3 nucleotides read TGCAGCGTTGCAGGCAGGGCCCTCTATGGCTACACCTTC. Protein product: CSVAGRALYGYTF.

This clonotype was seen only a few times. CDR3 nucleotides: TGTGCCAGCTCTCACGGACAGGGGCAGAGCGAGCAGTACTTC. The encoded protein is CASSHGQGQSEQYF. The V call is TRBV18, the J call TRBJ2-7, with 9 bases aligning to TRBD1. CDR1 is KGHSH and CDR2 is LQKENI in the germline V gene. V was clipped by 6 bases and J by 6 bases; unmatched bases: 9. This CDR3 is built from 14 residues.

This clonotype was seen repeatedly, ten times or more. V and J are TRBV28 and TRBJ2-7; TRBD2 is a possible D gene (6 bases). The CDR3 loop spans 13 amino acids. V was shortened by 6 bases and J by 0 bases, with 9 bases between the two germline ends. Germline loops: CDR1 MDHEN, CDR2 SYDVKM. In nucleotides, the CDR3 is TGTGCCAGCAGCGCGGGACTCTCCTACGAGCAGTACTTC. This codes for CASSAGLSYEQYF.

This clonotype was detected many times. The CDR3 DNA is TGTGCCAGCACCCCACAGGGAGGGGGTGGCTACACCTTC. The encoded protein is CASTPQGGGGYTF. The genes are TRBV27 and TRBJ1-2, with D possibly being TRBD1 (6 bases). The CDR3 consists of 13 residues. Trimming took 7 bases from V and 7 from J, leaving 16 bases between them. Germline lookup yields CDR1 MNHEY and CDR2 SMNVEV (reference sequence).

This clonotype was seen ten or more times. The chain uses TRBV12-5 and TRBJ1-1; 8 bases are a match to TRBD1. Germline CDR1 is LGHNT and CDR2 is FRNRAP. CDR3 length equals 15 residues. V lost 1 base and J lost 5; bases outside the gene matches: 6. CDR3 sequence reads: CASGLATGGETEAFF. The CDR3 DNA reads TGTGCTAGTGGTTTGGCCACAGGGGGAGAAACTGAAGCTTTCTTT. The full variable domain, in which reference TRBV12-5 and TRBJ1-1 provide the parts outside the CDR3, is DARVTQTPRHKVTEMGQEVTMRCQPILGHNTVFWYRQTMMQGLELLAYFRNRAPLDDSGMPKDRFSAEMPDATLATLKIQPSEPRDSAVYFCASGLATGGETEAFFGQGTRLTVV.

The sample holds a few counts of this clonotype. The V and J genes are TRBV5-1 and TRBJ2-1; 8 bases fit TRBD2. V shed 0 bases, J shed 8 bases, and the junction held 7 bases outside the gene matches. CDR1 SGHRS and CDR2 YFSETQ come from the germline V gene. The CDR3 sequence is 15 residues long. The CDR3 loop is CASSLESGGAHEQFF. For the CDR3, the DNA is TGCGCCAGCAGCTTGGAATCCGGGGGGGCCCATGAGCAGTTCTTC.

This clonotype was counted many times. The rearrangement links TRBV7-9 to TRBJ1-5, with D perhaps matching TRBD1 (6 bases). The V end was cut by 7 bases, the J end by 5 bases, with 21 bases between. The CDR3 is made up of 16 amino acids. The germline V gene encodes CDR1 SEHNR and CDR2 FQNEAQ (reference sequence). CDR3 DNA sequence: TGTGCCAGCACGACGACCAATGGACAGCACGATCAGCCCCAGCATTTT. Translating gives CASTTTNGQHDQPQHF.

The chain is built from TRBV20-1 and TRBJ2-7; TRBD1 is a possible D gene (8 bases). Germline V CDR1 and CDR2: DFQATT, SNEGSKA (reference sequence). Trimming removed 5 bases from V and 4 bases from J, with 18 bases in between. This CDR3 has 14 residues. CDR3 nucleotides: TGCAGTGCTGGCAGGACAGGGAGGGGATACGAGCAGTACTTC. Translating gives CSAGRTGRGYEQYF.

V and J are TRBV4-1 and TRBJ1-1; no definite D call. The CDR3 loop spans 14 amino acids. CDR1 and CDR2 (germline): MGHRA, YSYEKL. The V end was cut by 2 bases, the J end by 0 bases, with 7 bases between. CDR3 DNA: TGCGCCAGCAGCCAACTTACAGTGAACACTGAAGCTTTCTTT. Translating gives CASSQLTVNTEAFF.

J is TRBJ1-5 and V is TRBV6-5, with D possibly being TRBD1 (5 bases). This CDR3 is 14 amino acids long. CDR1 and CDR2 from the germline V gene are MNHEY and SVGAGI. Trimming pared 3 bases from V and 5 bases from J, leaving 11 bases between. The CDR3 region has the DNA TGTGCCAGCAGTTATGGGGCAGGGTATCAGCCCCAGCATTTT. This codes for CASSYGAGYQPQHF.

This clonotype was seen a handful of times. The genes are TRBV9 and TRBJ2-3; D possibly corresponds to TRBD2 (6 bases). The CDR3 spans 15 residues. Germline lookup yields CDR1 SGDLS and CDR2 YYNGEE. Trimming took off 4 bases at V and 2 bases at J, with 14 bases between the two ends. The CDR3 protein is CASSPRGGVTDTQYF. The CDR3 DNA reads as TGTGCCAGCAGCCCCCGTGGAGGGGTCACAGATACGCAGTATTTT.

This chain links TRBV7-9 with TRBJ2-3; 16 bases line up with TRBD2. The germline gives CDR1 SEHNR, CDR2 FQNEAQ (reference sequence). Trimming removed 5 bases from V and 3 bases from J; junction bases left unmatched: 11. CDR3 size: 19 residues. The CDR3 region has the DNA TGTGCCAGCAGCCCGAGCCGGAAGGGACTAGCGGGGGGGACAGATACGCAGTATTTT. This sequence encodes CASSPSRKGLAGGTDTQYF. Full variable domain (rest looked up from reference TRBV7-9 and TRBJ2-3): DTGVSQNPRHKITKRGQNVTFRCDPISEHNRLYWYRQTLGQGPEFLTYFQNEAQLEKSRLLSDRFSAERPKGSFSTLEIQRTEQGDSAMYLCASSPSRKGLAGGTDTQYFGPGTRLTVL.

A word on this clonotype: This may be a read error, as it is one base from a much larger clone. The chain is built from TRBV10-3 and TRBJ1-1; unclear D gene. Germline CDR1 and CDR2: ENHRY and SYGVKD. V lost 5 bases to trimming and J lost 4 bases, with 14 bases between them. The CDR3 consists of 14 residues. CDR3 in DNA: TGTGCCATCAGTCCTGAAGAGATGAGCACTGAAGCTTTCTTT. Translating it yields CAISPEEMSTEAFF.

This clonotype was seen more than once but under ten times. The CDR3 DNA follows: TGTGCCATCAGCGGTTCGGACACCATATATTTT. Protein: CAISGSDTIYF. V gene TRBV10-3 combines with J gene TRBJ1-3; no clear D. Germline CDR1 is ENHRY and CDR2 is SYGVKD. V dropped 6 bases and J dropped 8 bases, with 8 bases sitting between them. The CDR3 runs 11 residues.

The V and J genes are TRBV6-2 or TRBV6-3 and TRBJ1-6; possibly TRBD1 for D (5 bases). This CDR3 spans 13 amino acids. V was shortened by 5 bases and J by 14 bases, with 16 bases between the two germline ends. Germline V gene sequence: CDR1 MNHEY, CDR2 SVGEGT. The DNA for the CDR3 is TGTGCCAGCAGTCCCCGGCAGGGTCGGACCCTCCACTTT. It translates to CASSPRQGRTLHF.

This clonotype was counted only a few times. The rearrangement joins TRBV14 to TRBJ1-2; D not resolved. Germline CDR1 SGHDN, CDR2 FVKESK. This CDR3 comprises 14 residues. Trimming removed 3 bases at V and 7 bases at J, with 15 bases between. The CDR3 DNA is TGTGCCAGCAGCCAGGTAGACACGGCCGTTGGCTACACCTTC. Encoded protein: CASSQVDTAVGYTF.

This clonotype was counted many times. This chain connects TRBV11-3 to TRBJ1-1; 7 nucleotides agree with TRBD1. J was trimmed by 1 base and V by 7 bases; bases with no gene match: 9. This CDR3 is built from 15 residues. CDR1 is SGHNT and CDR2 is YENEEA in the germline V gene. CDR3 sequence (DNA): TGTGCCAGCATGCGACAGGGACGTGGGAACACTGAAGCTTTCTTT. As protein: CASMRQGRGNTEAFF.

This rearrangement joins TRBV7-6 to TRBJ1-2; the D is unclear. The CDR3 loop spans 14 amino acids. The germline V gene has CDR1 SGHVS and CDR2 FNYEAQ. V was pared by 1 base and J by 1 base, with 7 bases between. The CDR3 bases are TGTGCCAGCAGCTTAGGGAGAAATAACTATGGCTACACCTTC. Residues: CASSLGRNNYGYTF.

This clonotype has more than one count but fewer than ten. V is TRBV5-4 and J is TRBJ2-5, with TRBD1 matching 7 bases. The CDR3 is made up of 13 amino acids. After removal of 3 bases from V and 5 bases from J, the junction contained 4 bases not matched to a gene. Germline V gene sequence: CDR1 SGHNT, CDR2 YYREEE (reference sequence). CDR3 residues: CASSYRGDETQYF. CDR3 bases: TGTGCCAGCAGCTACAGGGGTGACGAGACCCAGTACTTC.

This clonotype came up a few times. The chain links TRBV20-1 to TRBJ1-2; D not certain. The germline CDR1 and CDR2 sequences are DFQATT and SNEGSKA (reference sequence). Between the trimmed V and J ends, which lost 0 bases and 5 bases, there was a span of 10 bases. The CDR3 covers 13 residues. CDR3 bases: TGCAGTGCTAGAGACAGTTATGAATATGGCTACACCTTC. Translating gives CSARDSYEYGYTF.

The chain employs TRBV12-3 or TRBV12-4 and TRBJ2-5, with a tentative D call TRBD1 (5 bases). Trimming removed 5 bases from V and 5 bases from J, with 15 bases in between. The CDR3 runs 14 residues. Written as DNA, the CDR3 is TGTGCCAGCAGTCCTTCAGACAGAAAGGAGACCCAGTACTTC. Its protein is CASSPSDRKETQYF.

The chain has TRBV2 and TRBJ2-7; the D is unclear. This CDR3 is built from 10 residues. Germline lookup yields CDR1 SNHLY and CDR2 FYNNEI. V was pared by 5 bases and J by 9 bases, with 8 bases between. The CDR3 DNA follows: TGTGCCAGCAGTCCCCTAGGGCAGTACTTC. It specifies CASSPLGQYF. Variable domain in full (rest from reference TRBV2 and TRBJ2-7): EPEVTQTPSHQVTQMGQEVILRCVPISNHLYFYWYRQILGQKVEFLVSFYNNEISEKSEIFDDQFSVERPDGSNFTLKIRSTKLEDSAMYFCASSPLGQYFGPGTRLTVT.